These T cell receptor beta chains were read from a single sample in a study of T cell responses to AZD1222 COVID-19 vaccine. TCRdb's copy holds only in-frame clones and misses some; the assay was immunoSEQ multiplex PCR. The sample yields 75,000 to 95,000 clones, approximately 90% seen once. The material was peripheral blood, obtained 28 days after the second AZD1222 dose. These TCRs come from an adult who received the AZD1222 COVID-19 vaccine. The CDR3 runs from the conserved cysteine through the conserved F or W. The D gene is left open where the match is weak. The size entry is marked missing in some rows and otherwise reads once, few, many or a size class.

>TRBD2|.|TRBV2|TRBJ2-7
CASTEGLAGEEQYF
TGTGCCAGCACCGAGGGACTAGCGGGAGAGGAGCAGTACTTC
>.|.|TRBV2|TRBJ1-1
CASSTDRDSFLVLNTEAFF
TGTGCCAGCAGTACCGACCGGGACTCCTTCTTGGTTCTGAACACTGAAGCTTTCTTT
>TRBD1|.|TRBV9|TRBJ2-4
CASSVDDRGLAKNIQYF
TGTGCCAGCAGCGTAGACGACAGGGGACTAGCCAAAAACATTCAGTACTTC
>.|.|TRBV28|TRBJ1-2
CASSPWVSGYTF
TGTGCCAGCAGTCCCTGGGTCTCGGGCTACACCTTC
>.|.|TRBV2|TRBJ1-1
CASSENLWAFF
TGTGCCAGCAGTGAAAATCTCTGGGCTTTCTTT
>TRBD2|.|TRBV3-1/TRBV3-2|TRBJ2-7
CASSPLAGVKREQYF
TGTGCCAGCAGCCCGCTAGCGGGAGTAAAGCGCGAGCAGTACTTC
>.|.|TRBV7-2|TRBJ1-6
CASSPALRGGNSPLHF
TGTGCCAGCAGCCCCGCCCTCCGGGGTGGTAATTCACCCCTCCACTTT
>.|.|TRBV2|TRBJ2-3
CASSNRASTDTQYF
TGTGCCAGCAGTAACAGAGCTAGCACAGATACGCAGTATTTT
>.|.|TRBV20-1|TRBJ2-5
CSASLDRTQYF
TGCAGTGCCTCTTTAGACCGGACCCAGTACTTC
>.|.|TRBV29-1|TRBJ2-3
CSVSPRGAGEDTQYF
TGCAGCGTTTCCCCTAGAGGTGCAGGGGAGGATACGCAGTATTTT
>TRBD2|.|TRBV9|TRBJ2-2
CASSDSGRAFGELFF
TGTGCCAGCAGCGACAGCGGGAGGGCGTTCGGGGAGCTGTTTTTT
>TRBD1|.|TRBV29-1|TRBJ1-2
CSVEGDSFDYTF
TGCAGCGTTGAAGGGGACAGTTTTGACTACACCTTC
>TRBD1|.|TRBV4-1|TRBJ1-2
CASSQPDRGRGYTF
TGCGCCAGCAGCCAACCGGACAGGGGCCGAGGCTACACCTTC
>TRBD2|.|TRBV5-1|TRBJ2-7
CASSLTLAGVHEQYF
TGCGCCAGCAGCTTGACACTAGCGGGAGTGCACGAGCAGTACTTC
>.|.|TRBV10-3|TRBJ2-5
CAISDLGTGRETQYF
TGTGCCATCAGTGACCTGGGCACAGGAAGGGAGACCCAGTACTTC
>.|.|TRBV27|TRBJ1-2
CASSLSPRGGASFHYGYTF
TGTGCCAGCAGTTTGTCTCCCCGGGGGGGGGCAAGTTTTCACTATGGCTACACCTTC
>.|once|TRBV5-1|TRBJ2-7
CASSLGGEGSYEQYF
TGCGCCAGCAGCTTGGGAGGGGAAGGTTCCTACGAGCAGTACTTC
>.|.|TRBV2|TRBJ2-3
CASSELRSGNTQYF
TGTGCCAGCAGTGAATTGCGTTCCGGGAATACGCAGTATTTT
>TRBD1|.|TRBV14|TRBJ1-4
CASSRTGMKEKLFF
TGTGCCAGCAGCCGGACAGGAATGAAAGAAAAACTGTTTTTT
>.|.|TRBV6-2/TRBV6-3|TRBJ2-2
CASSFADTGELFF
TGTGCCAGCAGTTTCGCCGACACCGGGGAGCTGTTTTTT
>TRBD2|.|TRBV9|TRBJ2-3
CASSASGSADTQYF
TGTGCCAGCAGCGCGAGCGGGAGTGCAGATACGCAGTATTTT
>TRBD1|.|TRBV18|TRBJ2-7
CASSQTRTGKDEQYF
TGTGCCAGCTCACAAACCCGGACAGGGAAGGACGAGCAGTACTTC
>TRBD2|.|TRBV7-9|TRBJ2-1
CASSSRPGLARPNEQFF
TGTGCCAGCAGCTCGCGACCGGGACTAGCACGACCCAATGAGCAGTTCTTC
>TRBD2|once|TRBV29-1|TRBJ2-1
CSGEGLYNEQFF
TGCAGCGGGGAGGGACTTTACAATGAGCAGTTCTTC
>.|.|TRBV5-4|TRBJ2-7
CASSLTGRFEQYF
TGTGCCAGCAGCTTGACAGGGCGATTCGAGCAGTACTTC
>.|.|TRBV6-4|TRBJ2-2
CASSDSSTGELFF
TGTGCCAGCAGTGACTCTAGCACCGGGGAGCTGTTTTTT
>TRBD1|.|TRBV9|TRBJ2-7
CASSPRDSVTSYEQYF
TGTGCCAGCAGCCCACGGGACAGCGTTACTTCCTACGAGCAGTACTTC
>TRBD2|.|TRBV6-4|TRBJ2-2
CASGTSGLNTGELFF
TGTGCCAGCGGTACTAGCGGATTAAACACCGGGGAGCTGTTTTTT
>.|.|TRBV28|TRBJ2-4
CASTPLGGLAKNIQYF
TGTGCCAGCACCCCTCTTGGGGGCTTAGCCAAAAACATTCAGTACTTC
>.|.|TRBV4-1|TRBJ2-5
CASSQEDWSLLETQYF
TGCGCCAGCAGCCAAGAGGACTGGTCTCTGTTAGAGACCCAGTACTTC
>TRBD1|.|TRBV28|TRBJ2-4
CASSQLTGGAKNIQYF
TGTGCCAGCAGCCAACTGACAGGGGGAGCCAAAAACATTCAGTACTTC
>.|.|TRBV25-1|TRBJ2-3
CASRHKILDTQYF
TGTGCCAGTAGGCACAAGATCCTAGATACGCAGTATTTT
>TRBD2|.|TRBV7-2|TRBJ2-3
CASSLLSGRGGDTQYF
TGTGCCAGCAGCCTACTTAGCGGGAGGGGCGGAGATACGCAGTATTTT
>.|.|TRBV6-2/TRBV6-3|TRBJ1-6
CASSYVSNSPLHF
TGTGCCAGCAGTTACGTCTCAAATTCACCCCTCCACTTT
>TRBD1|.|TRBV5-1|TRBJ1-1
CASSPATGSTEAFF
TGCGCCAGCAGCCCGGCGACAGGGTCCACTGAAGCTTTCTTT
>.|.|TRBV9|TRBJ2-7
CASSGPRGAATYEQYF
TGTGCCAGCAGCGGTCCACGGGGGGCAGCGACCTACGAGCAGTACTTC
>.|.|TRBV6-1|TRBJ2-5
CASSEALRETQYF
TGTGCCAGCAGTGAAGCGCTCCGGGAGACCCAGTACTTC
>.|.|TRBV19|TRBJ2-2
CASNIGTSGELFF
TGTGCCAGTAATATCGGGACTTCCGGGGAGCTGTTTTTT
>.|.|TRBV6-5|TRBJ1-3
CASSYSRGSDTIYF
TGTGCCAGCAGTTACTCCCGGGGGTCGGACACCATATATTTT
>TRBD1|.|TRBV7-9|TRBJ1-6
CASRPPRTGSPLHF
TGTGCCAGCAGGCCACCTAGGACAGGATCACCCCTCCACTTT
>.|.|TRBV3-1/TRBV3-2|TRBJ2-5
CASSLQETQYF
TGTGCCAGCAGCCTTCAAGAGACCCAGTACTTC
>TRBD2|.|TRBV24-1|TRBJ2-5
CATSDTSGSGKTQYF
TGTGCCACCAGTGATACTAGCGGGAGTGGGAAGACCCAGTACTTC
>TRBD2|.|TRBV6-5|TRBJ2-5
CASSYSGRAGETQYF
TGTGCCAGCAGTTACAGCGGGAGGGCCGGAGAGACCCAGTACTTC
>.|few|TRBV15|TRBJ1-1
CATSPWTGTEAFF
TGTGCCACCAGCCCCTGGACGGGCACTGAAGCTTTCTTT
>.|.|TRBV28|TRBJ1-1
CASSFSPRRTEAFF
TGTGCCAGCAGTTTCTCCCCGAGGCGCACTGAAGCTTTCTTT
>.|.|TRBV27|TRBJ1-2
CASSPRGGRANYGYTF
TGTGCCAGCAGTCCCCGTGGGGGGAGGGCTAACTATGGCTACACCTTC
>.|.|TRBV5-5|TRBJ2-6
CASSLMGSGANVLTF
TGTGCCAGCAGCTTGATGGGTTCTGGGGCCAACGTCCTGACTTTC
>.|.|TRBV5-1|TRBJ1-4
CASSLSGTNEKLFF
TGCGCCAGCAGCTTATCAGGGACTAATGAAAAACTGTTTTTT